This T cell receptor beta chain emerged from a study of cytomegalovirus exposure and HLA in healthy donors. Study outcomes and limitations: What was likely a sequencing artifact was a cluster of highly shared sequence variants. Later analysis identified a missense DCLRE1C variant that was linked to TCR beta V- and J-gene trimming.

The PCR was carried out with 60 Vbeta primers and 13 Jbeta primers. Generated by immunoSEQ multiplex PCR, the TCRdb table keeps only in-frame clones and is missing some. The repertoire includes approximately 120,000 clones, roughly 75% of them detected once, and roughly 1.2% sits in the top ten. As regards this clone: What it recognizes is unknown.

The TCR was taken from a female donor in good health and CMV-seronegative. Input material: PBMCs.

CDR3 protein: CASSQMSSGLYSYNEQFF. In nucleotides, the CDR3 is TGTGCCAGCAGCCAAATGTCTAGCGGGCTGTACTCCTACAATGAGCAGTTCTTC. The chain uses TRBV4-2 and TRBJ2-1, with 8 bases matching TRBD2. The CDR3 loop spans 18 amino acids. The V gene's germline CDR1 is LGHNA and CDR2 YNFKEQ. V gave up 2 bases and J gave up 0 bases; unmatched junction bases: 9.